This entry lists 25 T cell receptor beta chains sequenced from one sample in a study of blood T cell repertoires in COVID-19. Measured with immunoSEQ multiplex PCR; TCRdb has only the in-frame clones, and not every one. The top ten hold 3% of the sample, which has some 390,000 clones, 70% to 90% seen once. Sequencing used peripheral blood. The receptors shown here come from a human donor in a cohort sampled during active COVID-19.

The gene calls are TRBV3-1 (or the pseudogene TRBV3-2) and TRBJ1-2; D ambiguous. Germline-derived CDR1 and CDR2 are LGHDT and YNNKEL (reference sequence). Trimming shortened V by 1 base and J by 4 bases, and 4 bases separated the two germline ends. The CDR3 runs 12 residues. The CDR3 sequence: CASSQGGYGYTF. As DNA, the CDR3 is TGTGCCAGCAGCCAAGGCGGCTATGGCTACACCTTC.

The chain carries TRBV21-1 and TRBJ1-5; the table's D call TRBD1 went unverified against the DNA. TRBV21-1 is listed as a pseudogene. The CDR3 sequence is 13 residues long. The CDR3 sequence: CASSSPGNQPQHF. As DNA, the CDR3 is TGTGCCAGCAGCTCCCCAGGTAATCAGCCCCAGCATTTT.

The chain links TRBV19 to TRBJ2-4; D is possibly TRBD1 (6 bases). The CDR3 extends over 15 amino acids. Trimming left V 5 bases short and J 2 bases short, with 13 bases between. Germline V CDR1 and CDR2: LNHDA, SQIVND (reference sequence). DNA of the CDR3: TGTGCCAGTAGTTTAACAGGGTATACCAAAAACATTCAGTACTTC. Amino acids: CASSLTGYTKNIQYF.

A word on this clone: Other DNA sequences in this specimen translate into the identical CDR3. CDR3 amino acids: CASSLGTGEQFF. The CDR3 nucleotides are TGTGCCAGCAGCTTAGGTACAGGTGAGCAGTTCTTC. This chain uses TRBV7-9 with TRBJ2-1, with D tentatively TRBD1 (5 bases). The V and J ends lost 1 base and 9 bases respectively, with 7 bases between them. CDR3 length equals 12 residues. Germline assignment: CDR1 SEHNR and CDR2 FQNEAQ (reference sequence).

The chain employs TRBV27 and TRBJ1-2; D may be TRBD1 (6 bases). Germline CDR1 reads MNHEY; CDR2 reads SMNVEV (reference sequence). V dropped 4 bases and J dropped 4 bases, with 13 bases sitting between them. This CDR3 is built from 14 residues. The CDR3 region is CASSYRDTGYGYTF. The CDR3 DNA is TGTGCCAGCAGTTACCGGGACACGGGCTATGGCTACACCTTC.

This clone appeared a single time. This rearrangement joins TRBV28 to TRBJ1-1, with 8 bases fitting TRBD1. V was pared by 6 bases and J by 4 bases, with 10 bases of the junction left unmatched. The CDR3 contains 15 residues. Germline-derived CDR1 and CDR2 are MDHEN and SYDVKM. For the CDR3, the DNA is TGTGCCAGCAGCATTCCAGACAGGGGATCCACTGAAGCTTTCTTT. Translating it yields CASSIPDRGSTEAFF.

The chain carries TRBV7-9 and TRBJ1-2; 7 bases map to TRBD1. This CDR3 comprises 13 residues. Germline V CDR1 and CDR2: SEHNR, FQNEAQ (reference sequence). V was clipped by 9 bases and J by 5 bases; unmatched bases: 9. CDR3 in amino acids: CASTAQGGYGYTF. As DNA, the CDR3 is TGTGCCAGTACAGCCCAGGGGGGTTATGGCTACACCTTC.

The V call is TRBV4-2, the J call TRBJ2-3, with D maybe TRBD1 (6 bases). Looked up from germline, CDR1 is LGHNA and CDR2 is YNFKEQ. V lost 3 bases and J lost 5, with 21 bases in between. CDR3 length equals 17 residues. The CDR3 nucleotides read TGTGCCAGCAGCCACCTGCTGGGCCGACAGGCCGGAGATACGCAGTATTTT. It specifies CASSHLLGRQAGDTQYF.

V usage is TRBV14 and J usage is TRBJ1-6; 10 bases fit TRBD1. The CDR3 totals 17 residues. The J segment lost 7 bases and the V segment lost 0 bases, leaving 6 bases of the junction unmatched. Germline CDR1 SGHDN, CDR2 FVKESK. The CDR3 DNA sequence: TGTGCCAGCAGCCAAGAGTCGGGGACAGGGGTGAATTCACCCCTCCACTTT. Translated, it gives CASSQESGTGVNSPLHF.

The rearrangement uses TRBV24-1 and TRBJ2-2, with a possible D match to TRBD2 (5 bases). The ends were cut back, 0 bases at V and 4 bases at J, with 17 bases in the middle. CDR1 is KGHDR, CDR2 SFDVKD, per germline. The CDR3 consists of 18 residues. The CDR3 here is CATSDLGLGDLGTGELFF. DNA for the CDR3: TGTGCCACCAGTGATTTGGGTCTCGGGGATTTGGGCACCGGGGAGCTGTTTTTT.

The chain couples TRBV7-2 to TRBJ1-1, with 7 bases that match TRBD1. Trimming took 5 bases from V and 2 from J; bases not matched to a gene: 11. CDR3 length equals 16 residues. Germline loops: CDR1 SGHTA, CDR2 FQGNSA. The CDR3 here is CASSLPTGTANTEAFF. The DNA of the CDR3 is TGTGCCAGCAGCCTCCCCACCGGGACAGCAAACACTGAAGCTTTCTTT. The variable domain in full, with the rest retrieved from reference TRBV7-2 and TRBJ1-1, is GAGVSQSPSNKVTEKGKDVELRCDPISGHTALYWYRQSLGQGLEFLIYFQGNSAPDKSGLPSDRFSAERTGGSVSTLTIQRTQQEDSAVYLCASSLPTGTANTEAFFGQGTRLTVV.

The chain links TRBV2 to TRBJ2-3; tentative D call: TRBD2 (6 bases). This CDR3 has 12 residues. V lost 7 bases and J 3 bases, leaving 8 bases between the germline ends. Germline V gives CDR1 SNHLY, CDR2 FYNNEI. The CDR3 sequence: CASKAGTDTQYF. Here the CDR3 DNA reads TGTGCCAGCAAGGCGGGAACAGATACGCAGTATTTT.

This clone was counted a few times. The chain uses TRBV27 and TRBJ2-1; 9 nucleotides match TRBD2. CDR1 and CDR2 from the germline V gene are MNHEY and SMNVEV (reference sequence). The CDR3 has 14 residues. V was pared by 6 bases and J by 7 bases, with 7 bases of the junction left unmatched. The CDR3 coding sequence is TGTGCCAGCAGGAGCGGGGGGATTTTAAATGAGCAGTTCTTC. As protein: CASRSGGILNEQFF.

This sequence joins TRBV2 and TRBJ2-2; possibly TRBD1 for D (5 bases). V lost 4 bases and J 6 bases, leaving 15 bases between the germline ends. Germline CDR1 is SNHLY and CDR2 is FYNNEI. This CDR3 comprises 15 residues. In nucleotides, the CDR3 is TGTGCCAGCAGTGTCACCCAGGGCGGATCCGGGGAGCTGTTTTTT. Translation: CASSVTQGGSGELFF.

This clone was detected a few times. The chain links TRBV27 to TRBJ1-2; 7 bases agree with TRBD1. Germline loops: CDR1 MNHEY, CDR2 SMNVEV (reference sequence). The CDR3 is made up of 12 amino acids. With V trimmed by 5 bases and J by 8 bases, 5 bases remained unmatched. Here the CDR3 DNA reads TGTGCCAGCAGTCCACAGGGGAGGGGCTACACCTTC. Amino acids: CASSPQGRGYTF.

In DNA, the CDR3 is TGTGCCTGGAGTGCTCGCTGGCCTGGAAACACCATATATTTT. Translating it yields CAWSARWPGNTIYF. The V call is TRBV30, the J call TRBJ1-3; no firm D call. Trimming shortened V by 1 base and J by 2 bases, and 9 bases separated the two germline ends. The CDR3 has 14 residues. Germline values: CDR1 GTSNPN, CDR2 SVGIG (reference sequence). The full variable domain, completed using reference TRBV30 and TRBJ1-3, is SQTIHQWPATLVQPVGSPLSLECTVEGTSNPNLYWYRQAAGRGLQLLFYSVGIGQISSEVPQNLSASRPQDRQFILSSKKLLLSDSGFYLCAWSARWPGNTIYFGEGSWLTVV.

V and J are TRBV6-5 and TRBJ2-4, with 7 nucleotides matching TRBD1. V gave up 8 bases and J gave up 2 bases; unmatched junction bases: 9. CDR3 length equals 15 residues. CDR1 MNHEY and CDR2 SVGAGI come from the germline V gene. The CDR3 protein is CASGRGPGSKNIQYF. CDR3 coding DNA: TGTGCCAGCGGTAGGGGGCCCGGGTCCAAAAACATTCAGTACTTC.

V usage is TRBV27 and J usage is TRBJ2-7; TRBD1 matches 7 bases. The CDR3 length is 16 residues. Germline V gene lookup returns CDR1 MNHEY and CDR2 SMNVEV (reference sequence). With V trimmed by 6 bases and J by 0 bases, 11 bases remained unmatched. CDR3 coding DNA: TGTGCCAGCAGCCCGACTCAGGGGGAACCCTCCTACGAGCAGTACTTC. Translating it yields CASSPTQGEPSYEQYF.

This clone was detected only once. The CDR3 is CASSPTMDFSYEQYF. The CDR3 DNA reads TGCGCCAGCAGCCCGACAATGGACTTTTCCTACGAGCAGTACTTC. This chain joins TRBV5-1 and TRBJ2-7, with D possibly being TRBD2 (5 bases). The V and J ends lost 4 bases and 1 base respectively, with 15 bases between them. Germline lookup yields CDR1 SGHRS and CDR2 YFSETQ. The CDR3 extends over 15 amino acids.

Only a few counts were recorded for this clone. The chain carries TRBV15 and TRBJ2-5; possible D gene TRBD1, 6 bases. The CDR3 totals 16 residues. V was pared by 1 base and J by 4 bases, with 16 bases between. Germline V gives CDR1 LNHNV, CDR2 YYDKDF (reference sequence). CDR3 sequence: CATSRGTVSGAETQYF. Written as DNA, the CDR3 is TGTGCCACCAGCAGAGGGACAGTCAGTGGGGCAGAGACCCAGTACTTC.

This chain uses TRBV11-3 with TRBJ2-7; the D is unclear. The germline V gene has CDR1 SGHNT and CDR2 YENEEA. The V and J ends lost 1 base and 2 bases respectively, with 6 bases between them. This CDR3 is 13 amino acids long. CDR3 sequence (DNA): TGTGCCAGCAGCTTAGCTAGTACCTACGAGCAGTACTTC. Amino acids: CASSLASTYEQYF.

The rearrangement joins TRBV28 to TRBJ1-5; D remains ambiguous. Per germline, CDR1 MDHEN and CDR2 SYDVKM. The CDR3 has 12 residues. V was trimmed by 6 bases and J by 2 bases, leaving 5 bases between them. The CDR3 nucleotides are TGTGCCAGCAGCATAGGCAATCAGCCCCAGCATTTT. Translation gives CASSIGNQPQHF. Full variable domain (remainder filled in from reference TRBV28 and TRBJ1-5): DVKVTQSSRYLVKRTGEKVFLECVQDMDHENMFWYRQDPGLGLRLIYFSYDVKMKEKGDIPEGYSVSREKKERFSLILESASTNQTSMYLCASSIGNQPQHFGDGTRLSIL.

This rearrangement joins TRBV29-1 to TRBJ1-1, with 8 bases fitting TRBD1. The CDR3 totals 13 residues. V lost 7 bases, J lost 6 bases, and 10 bases stayed unmatched. Per germline, CDR1 SQVTM and CDR2 ANQGSEA. CDR3 DNA sequence: TGCAGCGCCAGACAGGGGCGGGAGTCTGAAGCTTTCTTT. Protein: CSARQGRESEAFF. The full variable domain, its missing parts supplied by reference TRBV29-1 and TRBJ1-1, is SAVISQKPSRDICQRGTSLTIQCQVDSQVTMMFWYRQQPGQSLTLIATANQGSEATYESGFVIDKFPISRPNLTFSTLTVSNMSPEDSSIYLCSARQGRESEAFFGQGTRLTVV.

This clone was observed a few times. V gene TRBV6-5 combines with J gene TRBJ1-1, with TRBD1 identical over 9 bases. CDR1 and CDR2 (germline): MNHEY, SVGAGI. The CDR3 covers 15 residues. V lost 11 bases and J lost 1; bases outside the gene matches: 11. The CDR3 sequence is CAAKKDRGWNTEAFF. The CDR3 DNA sequence: TGTGCCGCCAAGAAAGACAGGGGGTGGAACACTGAAGCTTTCTTT.

This clone showed up just once. The gene calls are TRBV4-1 and TRBJ2-7, with 7 bases that match TRBD2. Germline CDR1 MGHRA, CDR2 YSYEKL. With V trimmed by 1 base and J by 3 bases, 6 bases remained unmatched. This CDR3 has 15 residues. The CDR3 loop reads CASSQGREMNYEQYF. DNA for the CDR3: TGCGCCAGCAGCCAAGGGCGGGAGATGAACTACGAGCAGTACTTC.